The 30 T cell receptor beta chains given below trace back to one sample, sequenced in a study of blood T cell repertoires in COVID-19. Measured with immunoSEQ multiplex PCR; TCRdb has only the in-frame clones, and not every one. This table has about 98,000 clones, around nine tenths appearing once. The sequenced material came from peripheral blood. These receptors originate from a man between 45 and 60 years old with active or convalescent COVID-19.

The chain combines TRBV29-1 with TRBJ2-2, with TRBD1 matching over 9 bases. Germline lookup yields CDR1 SQVTM and CDR2 ANQGSEA. This CDR3 region has 12 residues. V dropped 6 bases and J dropped 6; count of bases not matched to a gene: 2. CDR3 in DNA: TGCAGCGTGAGACAGGGGGCCGGGGAGCTGTTTTTT. The encoded protein is CSVRQGAGELFF.

This clone was recorded once. Other DNA sequences within the sample encode an identical CDR3. CDR3 amino acids: CASSLQDTQYF. The CDR3 coding sequence is TGTGCCAGCAGCTTACAAGATACGCAGTATTTT. The J gene is TRBJ2-3, the V gene TRBV7-9; D is unclear. Germline V lookup: CDR1 SEHNR, CDR2 FQNEAQ (reference sequence). This CDR3 comprises 11 residues. Trimming left V 2 bases short and J 5 bases short, with 2 bases between.

The chain couples TRBV7-9 to TRBJ1-3, with D uncertain. V lost 5 bases to trimming and J lost 0 bases, with 14 bases between them. Germline V gives CDR1 SEHNR, CDR2 FQNEAQ (reference sequence). This CDR3 has 16 amino acids. CDR3 sequence reads: CASSPRTQSSGNTIYF. The CDR3 DNA reads as TGTGCCAGCAGCCCCCGGACTCAGAGCTCTGGAAACACCATATATTTT.

This chain connects TRBV6-5 to TRBJ2-7, with no clear D. V gave up 6 bases and J gave up 2 bases, with 8 bases separating them. Germline CDR1 is MNHEY and CDR2 is SVGAGI. CDR3 length equals 12 residues. The CDR3 bases are TGTGCCAGCAGCCCAGACACCTACGAGCAGTACGTC. Encoded protein: CASSPDTYEQYV.

The V gene is TRBV7-7, the J gene TRBJ2-2, with D possibly matching TRBD1 (6 bases). CDR1 and CDR2 (germline): SSHAT, FNYEAQ (reference sequence). This CDR3 is built from 16 residues. Trimming cost V 2 bases and J 1 base, with 11 bases left between them. Written as DNA, the CDR3 is TGTGCCAGCAGCTTAAGTACAGGGCGGAACACCGGGGAGCTGTTTTTT. It translates to CASSLSTGRNTGELFF.

The V and J genes are TRBV28 and TRBJ1-4; the match to TRBD1 covers 7 bases. Germline CDR1 is MDHEN and CDR2 is SYDVKM. The CDR3 spans 12 residues. V was clipped by 6 bases and J by 8 bases; unmatched bases: 3. Written as DNA, the CDR3 is TGTGCCAGCAGAACAGGGGAAGAAAAACTGTTTTTT. As protein: CASRTGEEKLFF.

V usage is TRBV28 and J usage is TRBJ1-4; TRBD1 agrees at 10 bases. The CDR3 runs 14 residues. The germline V gene encodes CDR1 MDHEN and CDR2 SYDVKM. With V trimmed by 1 base and J by 10 bases, 3 bases remained unmatched. The CDR3, as DNA: TGTGCCAGCAGTTTATCGGACAGGGGGGGAAAACTGTTTTTT. Protein: CASSLSDRGGKLFF.

On this clone: Other DNA sequences in this specimen translate into the identical CDR3. This chain uses TRBV5-1 with TRBJ2-1; 10 nucleotides agree with TRBD2. Germline V gene lookup returns CDR1 SGHRS and CDR2 YFSETQ. The CDR3 extends over 14 amino acids. Trimming at V came to 2 bases and at J to 8 bases, leaving 4 bases not matched to a gene. The CDR3 reads CASSLAGGHDEQFF. The CDR3, as DNA: TGCGCCAGCAGCTTAGCGGGGGGGCACGATGAGCAGTTCTTC.

The chain links TRBV20-1 to TRBJ2-7, with D hard to call. V gave up 3 bases and J gave up 2 bases, with 14 bases separating them. The CDR3 has 14 amino acids. CDR1 is DFQATT, CDR2 SNEGSKA, per germline (reference sequence). CDR3 sequence: CSASLITQTYEQYF. In DNA form, the CDR3 reads TGCAGTGCTAGTCTAATTACCCAAACCTACGAGCAGTACTTC.

CDR3 residues: CASSGVNNSPLHF. The CDR3 DNA sequence: TGTGCCAGCAGCGGAGTTAATAATTCACCCCTCCACTTT. V usage is TRBV11-2 and J usage is TRBJ1-6; D call uncertain. This CDR3 spans 13 amino acids. V lost 5 bases and J 5 bases, leaving 7 bases between the germline ends. In germline, CDR1 is SGHAT, CDR2 FQNNGV.

The chain carries TRBV7-8 and TRBJ1-5; TRBD1 aligns across 11 bases. There are 15 residues in the CDR3. V lost 5 bases and J lost 5; bases outside the gene matches: 5. From germline, CDR1 is SGHVS and CDR2 FQNEAQ. CDR3 coding DNA: TGTGCCAGCAGCACCGGGACAGGGGGGGATCAGCCCCAGCATTTT. This sequence encodes CASSTGTGGDQPQHF.

The chain is built from TRBV5-4 and TRBJ1-2; 8 positions agree with TRBD1. The V and J ends lost 0 bases and 4 bases, in that order; junction bases with no gene match: 5. This CDR3 region has 15 residues. Germline loops: CDR1 SGHNT, CDR2 YYREEE (reference sequence). This CDR3 reads CASSLAGQVAYGYTF. The CDR3 coding sequence is TGTGCCAGCAGCTTGGCGGGACAGGTGGCCTATGGCTACACCTTC.

The V call is TRBV4-1, the J call TRBJ1-1, with 9 nucleotides matching TRBD1. J gave up 6 bases and V 3 bases, and 5 bases lay outside the gene matches. This CDR3 is built from 14 residues. Germline V gives CDR1 MGHRA, CDR2 YSYEKL. The CDR3 bases are TGCGCCAGCAGCCAGGGGGACAGGGCCCCTGAAGCTTTCTTT. Protein product: CASSQGDRAPEAFF.

The table lists this clone with a count of one. V usage is TRBV11-2 and J usage is TRBJ2-1, with 8 bases lining up with TRBD2. The germline V gene has CDR1 SGHAT and CDR2 FQNNGV. V shed 5 bases and J 3 bases; nucleotides not matched to a gene: 6. The CDR3 covers 15 residues. The CDR3 is CASSHSGVYYNEQFF. Written as DNA, the CDR3 is TGTGCCAGCAGCCATAGCGGGGTCTACTACAATGAGCAGTTCTTC.

The chain couples TRBV7-2 to TRBJ2-7, with a tentative D call TRBD1 (5 bases). This CDR3 region has 15 residues. V shed 5 bases and J shed 2 bases, with 16 bases lying between them. Looked up from germline, CDR1 is SGHTA and CDR2 is FQGNSA. The CDR3 DNA sequence: TGTGCCAGCAGCCCTGGACAAGGCCTACCCTACGAGCAGTACTTC. Protein sequence: CASSPGQGLPYEQYF.

The table lists this clone with a count of one. CDR3 loop: CASSPGQGRETQYF. The CDR3 bases are TGTGCCAGCAGCCCCGGACAGGGTCGGGAGACCCAGTACTTC. The genes are TRBV3-1 (or the pseudogene TRBV3-2) and TRBJ2-5; TRBD1 matches at 8 bases. Germline CDR1 reads LGHDT; CDR2 reads YNNKEL (reference sequence). The CDR3 is 14 amino acids. V shed 4 bases and J 5 bases; nucleotides not matched to a gene: 6.

This clone was seen once. The chain is built from TRBV5-6 and TRBJ1-5, with D perhaps matching TRBD1 (5 bases). CDR3 length: 13 amino acids. CDR1 is SGHDT, CDR2 YYEEEE, per germline. V lost 4 bases, J lost 7 bases, and 12 bases lay in between. The CDR3 DNA is TGTGCCAGCAGCCGGGGGTGGCAACAGCCCCAGCATTTT. This translates into CASSRGWQQPQHF.

This chain uses TRBV4-1 with TRBJ2-3; 14 nucleotides match TRBD2. CDR3 length: 20 residues. V lost 4 bases and J lost 1; bases outside the gene matches: 13. Per germline, CDR1 MGHRA and CDR2 YSYEKL. CDR3 in amino acids: CASSLTTRLAGGRGTDTQYF. CDR3 nucleotides: TGCGCCAGCAGCCTTACCACCCGACTAGCGGGGGGGCGGGGCACAGATACGCAGTATTTT.

This sequence joins TRBV4-1 and TRBJ2-3, with 10 positions matching TRBD1. The V gene end was trimmed by 7 bases and the J gene end by 5 bases; junction bases not matched to a gene: 9. The CDR3 spans 15 residues. From germline, CDR1 is MGHRA and CDR2 YSYEKL. The CDR3 region is CASKRGGQGQDTQYF. In DNA form, the CDR3 reads TGCGCCAGCAAAAGGGGGGGACAGGGGCAAGATACGCAGTATTTT.

The CDR3 coding sequence is TGTGCCAGCAGCTCCCGAGATACGCAGTATTTT. It translates to CASSSRDTQYF. The chain has TRBV7-6 and TRBJ2-3; D not certain. Germline assignment: CDR1 SGHVS and CDR2 FNYEAQ. V was pared by 4 bases and J by 5 bases, with 4 bases between. The CDR3 contains 11 residues.

The chain joins TRBV5-1 to TRBJ2-1, with 8 bases fitting TRBD2. Unmatched junction bases numbered 11, after V lost 6 bases and J lost 0 bases. The germline gives CDR1 SGHRS, CDR2 YFSETQ. The CDR3 consists of 17 residues. CDR3: CASTAGSGGLSYNEQFF. In DNA form, the CDR3 reads TGCGCCAGCACAGCGGGGAGCGGGGGCCTCTCCTACAATGAGCAGTTCTTC.

J is TRBJ2-7 and V is TRBV25-1; TRBD1 might be the D (5 bases). Per germline, CDR1 MGHDK and CDR2 SYGVNS. V was trimmed by 0 bases and J by 6 bases, leaving 6 bases between them. The CDR3 spans 12 residues. The CDR3 bases are TGTGCCAGCAGTGAATATGGGGCCGAGCAGTACTTC. Protein sequence: CASSEYGAEQYF.

This clone was picked up one time. The chain is built from TRBV19 and TRBJ1-1; 10 bases are a match to TRBD1. V shed 1 base, J shed 3 bases, and the junction held 5 bases outside the gene matches. Looked up from germline, CDR1 is LNHDA and CDR2 is SQIVND (reference sequence). The CDR3 runs to 16 residues. For the CDR3, the DNA is TGTGCCAGTAGTATAGGAACCGGGACAGGGGACACTGAAGCTTTCTTT. It translates to CASSIGTGTGDTEAFF.

The genes are TRBV18 and TRBJ1-1; 9 bases are a match to TRBD1. J gave up 0 bases and V 1 base, and 3 bases lay outside the gene matches. This CDR3 has 16 amino acids. The V gene's germline CDR1 is KGHSH and CDR2 LQKENI. CDR3 protein: CASSPRTGDMNTEAFF. CDR3 nucleotides: TGTGCCAGCTCACCACGGACAGGGGACATGAACACTGAAGCTTTCTTT.

This clone was observed a handful of times. CDR3 bases: TGTGCCAGCAGTGAGGTAGGAGGCACAGATACGCAGTATTTT. Encoded protein: CASSEVGGTDTQYF. V is TRBV2 and J is TRBJ2-3, with D uncertain. Germline values: CDR1 SNHLY, CDR2 FYNNEI. Trimming cost V 3 bases and J 1 base, with 8 bases left between them. This CDR3 is 14 amino acids long.

CDR3 sequence reads: CASGLVSVRGETQYF. DNA of the CDR3: TGTGCTAGTGGTTTGGTAAGTGTTAGGGGAGAGACCCAGTACTTC. This chain connects TRBV12-5 to TRBJ2-5; the D gene is possibly TRBD1 (5 bases). Germline V gene data show CDR1 as LGHNT and CDR2 as FRNRAP. Trimming stripped 0 bases from V and 4 bases from J, with 12 bases between. CDR3 length: 15 residues.

The chain recombines TRBV2 with TRBJ2-5, with D tentatively TRBD2 (7 bases). Trimming removed 6 bases from V and 3 bases from J, with 14 bases in between. The germline CDR1 and CDR2 sequences are SNHLY and FYNNEI. This CDR3 is 14 amino acids long. The chain's CDR3 is CASRREGGKETQYF. The CDR3 bases are TGTGCCAGCAGGAGGGAGGGGGGAAAAGAGACCCAGTACTTC.

The chain combines TRBV12-3 or TRBV12-4 with TRBJ1-5; D possibly corresponds to TRBD1 (6 bases). The CDR3 extends over 13 amino acids. V was clipped by 1 base and J by 5 bases, with 6 bases between them. The CDR3 DNA reads TGTGCCAGCAGTTTAGAGGGGGATCAGCCCCAGCATTTT. This sequence encodes CASSLEGDQPQHF.

The chain is built from TRBV5-6 and TRBJ1-3; 8 bases agree with TRBD1. The J segment lost 0 bases and the V segment lost 4 bases, leaving 6 bases of the junction unmatched. Germline CDR1 and CDR2: SGHDT and YYEEEE. The CDR3 length is 16 residues. CDR3 loop: CASSPYGQGSGNTIYF. For the CDR3, the DNA is TGTGCCAGCAGCCCGTATGGACAGGGCTCTGGAAACACCATATATTTT.

This sequence joins TRBV2 and TRBJ2-5; D is undetermined. V lost 8 bases and J lost 1, with 8 bases in between. Germline CDR1 and CDR2: SNHLY and FYNNEI. This CDR3 has 12 residues. The CDR3 region has the DNA TGTGCCAGCGGTGCTACCCAAGAGACCCAGTACTTC. It codes for CASGATQETQYF.